This T cell receptor beta chain was sequenced in a study of T cells after posttransplantation cyclophosphamide. The trim removed 4 bases at V and 0 bases at J, leaving 1 base unmatched. This CDR3 spans 15 amino acids. The germline V gene encodes CDR1 SGHDT and CDR2 YYEEEE. This clone was detected many times. Its antigen is not known. The data were produced by immunoSEQ multiplex PCR, yet TCRdb's version contains in-frame clones alone and is incomplete. The repertoire consists of roughly 35,000 clones, none detected only once. Study-wide findings and caveats: Skin or GI-infiltrating T cells shared few TRB sequences with blood.

The sequence was collected from a woman in her forties or fifties in good health and a related stem cell transplant donor. V usage is TRBV5-6 and J usage is TRBJ2-1; the match to TRBD2 covers 10 bases. The specimen was PBMCs. The CDR3 DNA reads as TGTGCCAGCAGCGGACTAGCGGACTCCTACAATGAGCAGTTCTTC. Its protein product is CASSGLADSYNEQFF.